The next 17 T cell receptor beta chains were all read from a single sample in a study of cytomegalovirus exposure and HLA in healthy donors. PCR primers comprised 60 Vbeta and 13 Jbeta primers. Assay used: immunoSEQ multiplex PCR; TCRdb lists only in-frame clones, some missing. The table records more than 85,000 clones, around 81% of them present only once. The sequenced sample was PBMCs. The receptor source for this set is a woman aged 30 to 39 in good health and CMV-seronegative.

This rearrangement joins TRBV5-1 to TRBJ2-2; no firm D call. Germline loops: CDR1 SGHRS, CDR2 YFSETQ. This CDR3 spans 14 amino acids. V shed 0 bases and J shed 4 bases, with 7 bases lying between them. This chain's CDR3 is CASSLVPSTGELFF. CDR3 bases: TGCGCCAGCAGCTTGGTACCCAGCACCGGGGAGCTGTTTTTT.

This chain connects TRBV6-6 to TRBJ2-3; 7 bases map to TRBD2. The length of the CDR3 is 16 residues. Trimming took 5 bases from V and 6 from J; bases not matched to a gene: 14. Per germline, CDR1 MNHNY and CDR2 SVGAGI (reference sequence). CDR3 sequence (DNA): TGTGCCAGCAGTGCCACCAGCCCTACTAGCGCGGATACGCAGTATTTT. It is translated as CASSATSPTSADTQYF.

The rearrangement links TRBV27 to TRBJ2-7, with 7 bases lining up with TRBD2. Trimming took 3 bases from V and 3 from J; bases not matched to a gene: 8. The length of the CDR3 is 15 residues. Germline V gene lookup returns CDR1 MNHEY and CDR2 SMNVEV (reference sequence). The CDR3 nucleotides read TGTGCCAGCAGTTTCCCCCCCCGGGACTACTACGAGCAGTACTTC. Its protein product is CASSFPPRDYYEQYF.

This chain joins TRBV29-1 and TRBJ1-2, with TRBD1 as a possible D gene (5 bases). The CDR3 is 12 amino acids. The germline V gene has CDR1 SQVTM and CDR2 ANQGSEA. V dropped 7 bases and J dropped 6 bases, with 15 bases sitting between them. CDR3 region: CSGGSSYDGYTF. DNA of the CDR3: TGCAGCGGGGGCAGTTCTTACGATGGCTACACCTTC.

The rearrangement uses TRBV6-5 and TRBJ2-1; D gene uncertain. The germline gives CDR1 MNHEY, CDR2 SVGAGI. The germline V and J ends were trimmed by 6 bases and 0 bases, with 9 bases remaining between them. This CDR3 contains 14 residues. CDR3 in amino acids: CASRVLSSYNEQFF. The DNA for the CDR3 is TGTGCCAGCAGAGTCCTAAGCTCCTACAATGAGCAGTTCTTC.

The chain uses TRBV10-3 and TRBJ2-1; perhaps TRBD1 as D (5 bases). The CDR3 runs 17 residues. The germline V and J ends were trimmed by 2 bases and 5 bases, with 19 bases remaining between them. Per the germline V gene, CDR1 is ENHRY and CDR2 is SYGVKD. This CDR3 reads CAISEGRGSTRNNEQFF. CDR3 sequence (DNA): TGTGCCATCAGTGAGGGAAGGGGCTCTACCCGGAACAATGAGCAGTTCTTC.

This clone was detected only once. The chain links TRBV18 to TRBJ2-1, with 7 bases identical to TRBD2. The germline V gene encodes CDR1 KGHSH and CDR2 LQKENI. The CDR3 runs to 14 residues. With 5 bases clipped from V and 9 bases from J, the junction kept 10 bases outside the gene matches. The CDR3 region is CASSSGQGRVEQFF. DNA of the CDR3: TGTGCCAGCTCATCAGGACAAGGGAGGGTTGAGCAGTTCTTC.

The chain recombines TRBV6-5 with TRBJ1-4; D is uncertain. This CDR3 spans 13 amino acids. CDR1 and CDR2 (germline): MNHEY, SVGAGI. V dropped 7 bases and J dropped 4 bases, with 10 bases sitting between them. CDR3 protein: CASTWRHNEKLFF. In nucleotides, the CDR3 is TGTGCCAGCACCTGGAGGCATAATGAAAAACTGTTTTTT.

The chain couples TRBV7-2 to TRBJ2-2; D is unclear. CDR1 is SGHTA, CDR2 FQGNSA, per germline. Trimming took 2 bases from V and 4 from J, leaving 14 bases between them. This CDR3 region has 16 residues. The CDR3 protein is CASSLSADLVTGELFF. CDR3 in DNA: TGTGCCAGCAGCTTATCCGCTGACTTAGTCACCGGGGAGCTGTTTTTT.

The chain links TRBV19 to TRBJ2-5; 8 bases are a match to TRBD2. The CDR3 loop spans 14 amino acids. V gave up 1 base and J gave up 5 bases; unmatched junction bases: 3. Germline lookup yields CDR1 LNHDA and CDR2 SQIVND (reference sequence). The CDR3 spells CASSIGPGGETQYF. As DNA, the CDR3 is TGTGCCAGTAGTATAGGACCGGGGGGGGAGACCCAGTACTTC.

This chain links TRBV6-5 with TRBJ1-1, with 7 bases that match TRBD1. The CDR3 extends over 13 amino acids. J was trimmed by 8 bases and V by 6 bases; bases with no gene match: 9. Germline V gene sequence: CDR1 MNHEY, CDR2 SVGAGI. In DNA form, the CDR3 reads TGTGCCAGCAGCGAACGAGACAGGGCCGAAGCTTTCTTT. It yields the protein CASSERDRAEAFF.

There are a few counts of this clone. The chain joins TRBV29-1 to TRBJ2-7; D possibly corresponds to TRBD2 (5 bases). The CDR3 runs 13 residues. Germline V CDR1 and CDR2: SQVTM, ANQGSEA. Trimming left V 4 bases short and J 0 bases short, with 10 bases between. The CDR3 nucleotides are TGCAGCGTTGGCAGAGGGTACTCCTACGAGCAGTACTTC. Amino acids: CSVGRGYSYEQYF.

The chain couples TRBV25-1 to TRBJ2-1; D gene ambiguous. CDR3 length equals 14 residues. V was clipped by 7 bases and J by 4 bases, with 14 bases between them. The germline V gene has CDR1 MGHDK and CDR2 SYGVNS. The CDR3, as DNA: TGTGCCAGCACTCCCTCAGGTGCATACAATGAGCAGTTCTTC. It yields the protein CASTPSGAYNEQFF.

The chain joins TRBV5-1 to TRBJ2-4; TRBD1 agrees at 11 bases. This CDR3 is 14 amino acids long. V was pared by 5 bases and J by 9 bases, with 7 bases of the junction left unmatched. Germline CDR1 and CDR2: SGHRS and YFSETQ. This CDR3 is CASSKGQGAVIQYF. DNA of the CDR3: TGCGCCAGCAGTAAAGGACAGGGGGCTGTCATTCAGTACTTC.

This chain links TRBV28 with TRBJ2-2; maybe TRBD2 (6 bases). The CDR3 extends over 16 amino acids. Trimming pared 7 bases from V and 1 base from J, leaving 16 bases between. Germline assignment: CDR1 MDHEN and CDR2 SYDVKM. The CDR3 reads CASNKDYLLNTGELFF. For the CDR3, the DNA is TGTGCCAGCAATAAGGACTACCTACTGAACACCGGGGAGCTGTTTTTT.

The chain combines TRBV7-2 with TRBJ1-1; 7 bases fit TRBD1. From germline, CDR1 is SGHTA and CDR2 FQGNSA. CDR3 size: 17 residues. V gave up 1 base and J gave up 0 bases; unmatched junction bases: 8. The CDR3 DNA follows: TGTGCCAGCAGCTTAGGGCCAGACAGGGTGTTGAACACTGAAGCTTTCTTT. Protein: CASSLGPDRVLNTEAFF.

The gene calls are TRBV2 and TRBJ2-1; D possibly corresponds to TRBD2 (5 bases). V was pared by 8 bases and J by 0 bases, with 14 bases between. The CDR3 totals 15 residues. The V gene's germline CDR1 is SNHLY and CDR2 FYNNEI. The CDR3 reads CASFPAGYSYNEQFF. Here the CDR3 DNA reads TGTGCCAGCTTTCCTGCGGGCTACTCCTACAATGAGCAGTTCTTC.